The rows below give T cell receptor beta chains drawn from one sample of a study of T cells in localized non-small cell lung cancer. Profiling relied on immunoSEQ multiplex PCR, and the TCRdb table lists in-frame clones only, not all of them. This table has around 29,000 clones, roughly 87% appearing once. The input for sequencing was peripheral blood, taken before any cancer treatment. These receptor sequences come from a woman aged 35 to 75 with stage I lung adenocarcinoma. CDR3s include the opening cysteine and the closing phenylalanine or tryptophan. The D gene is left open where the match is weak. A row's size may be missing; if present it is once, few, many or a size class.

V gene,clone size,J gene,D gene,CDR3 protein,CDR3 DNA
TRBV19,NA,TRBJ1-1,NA,CASSWTFNTEAFF,TGTGCCAGTAGTTGGACATTTAACACTGAAGCTTTCTTT
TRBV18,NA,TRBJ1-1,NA,CASSLLPSESNTEAFF,TGTGCCAGCTCACTACTCCCGTCAGAGTCGAACACTGAAGCTTTCTTT
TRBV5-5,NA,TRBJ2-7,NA,CASSLEPYEQYF,TGTGCCAGCAGCTTGGAACCCTACGAGCAGTACTTC
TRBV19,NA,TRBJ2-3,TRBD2,CASRIGTSYSILTDTQYF,TGTGCCAGTAGGATCGGGACTAGCTACTCCATATTGACAGATACGCAGTATTTT
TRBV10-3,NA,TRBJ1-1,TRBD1,CAIRGTGGREAFF,TGTGCCATCAGAGGGACAGGAGGGCGTGAAGCTTTCTTT
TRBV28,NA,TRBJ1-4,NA,CASSLRDEKLFF,TGTGCCAGCAGTTTACGGGATGAAAAACTGTTTTTT
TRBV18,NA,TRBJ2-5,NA,CASSPRRPGTETQYF,TGTGCCAGCTCACCACGCCGCCCAGGGACGGAGACCCAGTACTTC
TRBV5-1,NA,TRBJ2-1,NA,CASSLDRAYNEQFF,TGCGCCAGCAGCTTGGACAGGGCCTACAATGAGCAGTTCTTC
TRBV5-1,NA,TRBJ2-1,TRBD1,CASSLEGQGEVDEQFF,TGCGCCAGCAGCTTAGAGGGACAGGGGGAGGTCGATGAGCAGTTCTTC
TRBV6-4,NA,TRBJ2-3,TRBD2,CASSQRGSSTDTQYF,TGTGCCAGCAGCCAGCGGGGGTCTAGCACAGATACGCAGTATTTT
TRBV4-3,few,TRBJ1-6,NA,CASSQDWGVGSPLHF,TGCGCCAGCAGCCAAGATTGGGGGGTCGGTTCACCCCTCCACTTT
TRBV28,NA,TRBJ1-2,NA,CAAASNYGYTF,TGTGCCGCCGCATCCAACTATGGCTACACCTTC
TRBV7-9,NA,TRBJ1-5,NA,CASSQGRINQPQHF,TGTGCCAGCAGCCAGGGGCGGATCAATCAGCCCCAGCATTTT
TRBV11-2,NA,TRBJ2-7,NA,CASSLDGPKQYF,TGTGCCAGCAGCTTAGACGGGCCAAAGCAGTACTTC
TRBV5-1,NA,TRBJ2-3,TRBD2,CASSRSRQRELTDTQYF,TGCGCCAGCAGCCGTTCTCGGCAGCGGGAGTTGACAGATACGCAGTATTTT
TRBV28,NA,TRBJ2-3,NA,CASIETGWADTQYF,TGTGCCAGCATCGAAACGGGTTGGGCAGATACGCAGTATTTT
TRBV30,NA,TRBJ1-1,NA,CARDSRTSEAFF,TGTGCCCGAGACAGCCGTACGTCTGAAGCTTTCTTT
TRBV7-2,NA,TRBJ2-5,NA,CASSRDGAETQYF,TGTGCCAGCAGCAGAGATGGGGCAGAGACCCAGTACTTC
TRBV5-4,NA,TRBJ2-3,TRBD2,CASSSEATSGRARDTQYF,TGTGCCAGCAGCTCCGAGGCGACTAGCGGGAGGGCTCGAGATACGCAGTATTTT
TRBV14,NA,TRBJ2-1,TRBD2,CASSQDRWSAGEGNEQFF,TGTGCCAGCAGCCAAGACCGATGGAGCGCGGGAGAGGGCAATGAGCAGTTCTTC
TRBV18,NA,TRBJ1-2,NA,CASSPTPGAYEGYTF,TGTGCCAGCTCACCTACCCCAGGCGCATATGAGGGCTACACCTTC
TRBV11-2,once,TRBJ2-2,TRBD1,CASSLRQGTDIGELFF,TGTGCCAGCAGCCTCCGACAGGGGACGGATATCGGGGAGCTGTTTTTT